Sequencing of this T cell receptor (beta chain) was carried out in a study of PD-L1 blockade in urothelial cancer. Study-wide context: In the patient group, most of the roughly 30 were males with bladder-origin urothelial cancer. Blood analysis took place 3 weeks (second dose) and 6 weeks after treatment start. Blood samples had a median of around 150,000 T cells.

Only in-frame clones appear in the TCRdb table, and some are missing; sequencing was by immunoSEQ multiplex PCR. Among approximately 46,000 clones listed, 70% to 90% were seen once. Whole-study findings and limits: Larger 3-week expansion of tumor-associated blood clones was seen in durable-benefit patients.

As concerns this clone: The antigen is unknown.

Germline values: CDR1 SGHDN, CDR2 FVKESK. V shed 4 bases, J shed 5 bases, and the junction held 9 bases outside the gene matches. The CDR3 loop spans 17 amino acids. The TCR comes from a man aged 55-75 years with urothelial cancer. The V and J genes are TRBV14 and TRBJ2-2, with 11 bases matching TRBD2. This specimen consisted of PBMCs, obtained around atezolizumab (anti-PD-L1) treatment. In DNA, the CDR3 is TGTGCCAGCAGCCGCATGACTAGCGGGGACGGGACCGGGGAGCTGTTTTTT. Translating it yields CASSRMTSGDGTGELFF.